The 5 T cell receptor beta chains presented below share a single source sample, sequenced in a study of a mutant IDH1 vaccine in newly diagnosed glioma. Their antigen targets remain unknown. Time point here: week 47, end of study. A single vaccine dose contained 300 ug of mutant IDH1 20-mer peptide, and topical imiquimod was used with it. Some clones are missing from TCRdb's copy, which holds only in-frame ones; the method was immunoSEQ multiplex PCR. The table records tens of thousands of clones, approximately 84% of them present only once. Sequences were derived from PBMCs, sampled from a glioma patient whose treatment included an IDH1 peptide vaccine. The receptors were sampled from a woman aged 25-40 years with glioma. Some clones in this sample may be carry-over from other donors' samples.

The chain combines TRBV13 with TRBJ2-7; 7 bases are a match to TRBD1. The junction had 4 bases not matched to a gene; V was cut back by 5 bases and J by 0 bases. This CDR3 is built from 14 residues. Per the germline V gene, CDR1 is PRHDT and CDR2 is FYEKMQ (reference sequence). This chain's CDR3 is CASSHWTGSYEQYF. CDR3 DNA sequence: TGTGCCAGCAGCCACTGGACAGGCTCCTACGAGCAGTACTTC.

The J gene is TRBJ1-2, the V gene TRBV4-1; perhaps TRBD1 as D (5 bases). Germline V gene data show CDR1 as MGHRA and CDR2 as YSYEKL. CDR3 length: 17 amino acids. Trimming pared 2 bases from V and 0 bases from J, leaving 16 bases between. The CDR3 loop reads CASSQYASGRPNYGYTF. DNA for the CDR3: TGCGCCAGCAGCCAATATGCTTCGGGACGGCCTAACTATGGCTACACCTTC.

The chain couples TRBV7-9 to TRBJ2-3, with TRBD2 as a possible D gene (6 bases). Germline CDR1 is SEHNR and CDR2 is FQNEAQ (reference sequence). CDR3 length: 14 residues. The V and J ends lost 4 bases and 1 base respectively, with 9 bases between them. The CDR3 loop is CASSYSGRTDTQYF. DNA for the CDR3: TGTGCCAGCAGCTATAGCGGTCGCACAGATACGCAGTATTTT.

The V call is TRBV11-2, the J call TRBJ2-7; D unclear. The CDR3 is 12 amino acids. Germline values: CDR1 SGHAT, CDR2 FQNNGV. Trimming pared 4 bases from V and 6 bases from J, leaving 10 bases between. Here the CDR3 DNA reads TGTGCCAGCAGCTCCCTCCGGCCCGAGCAGTACTTC. Amino acid sequence: CASSSLRPEQYF.

This chain uses TRBV2 with TRBJ2-6; 8 positions agree with TRBD2. V lost 8 bases and J lost 0; bases outside the gene matches: 12. The CDR3 totals 18 residues. Germline loops: CDR1 SNHLY, CDR2 FYNNEI. The CDR3 reads CASWRGDGSFSGANVLTF. The DNA for the CDR3 is TGTGCCAGCTGGCGGGGGGACGGGTCGTTCTCTGGGGCCAACGTCCTGACTTTC.